This TCR beta chain was sequenced in a study of blood T cell repertoires in COVID-19. Sequencing was performed with immunoSEQ multiplex PCR; in TCRdb, only in-frame clones are kept and a portion is missing. In the table there are a few hundred thousand clones, 88% of which are singletons. The CDR3 is 15 amino acids. Trimming took 5 bases from V and 2 from J; bases not matched to a gene: 4. CDR1 and CDR2 (germline): SGHTA, FQGTGA. The table lists this clone with a count of one. The sample was PBMCs or T cells enriched from blood (not recorded which). The V call is TRBV7-3, the J call TRBJ2-2; 8 bases are a match to TRBD1. The receptor's source is a woman aged 25 to 45 who had recovered from COVID-19. For the CDR3, the DNA is TGTGCCAGCAGCCTCACAGGGGGAAACACCGGGGAGCTGTTTTTT. It is translated as CASSLTGGNTGELFF.